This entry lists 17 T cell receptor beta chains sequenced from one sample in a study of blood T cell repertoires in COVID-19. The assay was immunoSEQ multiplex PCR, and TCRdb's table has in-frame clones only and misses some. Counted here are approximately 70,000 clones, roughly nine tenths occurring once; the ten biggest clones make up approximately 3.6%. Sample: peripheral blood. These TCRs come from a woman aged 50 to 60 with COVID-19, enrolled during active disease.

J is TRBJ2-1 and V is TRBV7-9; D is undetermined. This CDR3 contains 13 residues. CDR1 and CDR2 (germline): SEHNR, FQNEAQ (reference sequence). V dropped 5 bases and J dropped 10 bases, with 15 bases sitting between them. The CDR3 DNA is TGTGCCAGCAGCCCCAGTGGGCTTGAAGAGCAGTTCTTC. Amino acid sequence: CASSPSGLEEQFF. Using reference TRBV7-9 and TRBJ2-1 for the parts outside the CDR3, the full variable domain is DTGVSQNPRHKITKRGQNVTFRCDPISEHNRLYWYRQTLGQGPEFLTYFQNEAQLEKSRLLSDRFSAERPKGSFSTLEIQRTEQGDSAMYLCASSPSGLEEQFFGPGTRLTVL.

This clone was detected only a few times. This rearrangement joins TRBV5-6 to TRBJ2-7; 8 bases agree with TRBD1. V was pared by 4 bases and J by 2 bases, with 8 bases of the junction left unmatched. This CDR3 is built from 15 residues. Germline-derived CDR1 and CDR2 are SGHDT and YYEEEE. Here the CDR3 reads CASSGWTGNPYEQYF. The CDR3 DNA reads TGTGCCAGCAGCGGATGGACAGGGAACCCCTACGAGCAGTACTTC.

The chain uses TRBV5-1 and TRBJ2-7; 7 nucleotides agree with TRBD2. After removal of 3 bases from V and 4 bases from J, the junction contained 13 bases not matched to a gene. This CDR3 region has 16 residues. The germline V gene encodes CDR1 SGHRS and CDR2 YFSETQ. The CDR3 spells CASSSGEGSGRYEQYF. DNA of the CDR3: TGCGCCAGCAGCTCCGGCGAGGGGTCCGGGAGGTACGAGCAGTACTTC.

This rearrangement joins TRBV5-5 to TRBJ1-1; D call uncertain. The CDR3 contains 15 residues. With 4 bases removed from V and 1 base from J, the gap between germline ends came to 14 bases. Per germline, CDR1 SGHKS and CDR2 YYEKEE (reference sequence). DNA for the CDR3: TGTGCCAGCAGCCCGACTACCCCCTGGAACACTGAAGCTTTCTTT. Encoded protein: CASSPTTPWNTEAFF.

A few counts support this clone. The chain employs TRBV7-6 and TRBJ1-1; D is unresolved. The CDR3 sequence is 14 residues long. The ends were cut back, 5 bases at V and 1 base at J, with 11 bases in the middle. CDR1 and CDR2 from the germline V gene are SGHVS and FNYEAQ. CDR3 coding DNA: TGTGCCAGCAGCCGCGATGGGCGGAACACTGAAGCTTTCTTT. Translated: CASSRDGRNTEAFF.

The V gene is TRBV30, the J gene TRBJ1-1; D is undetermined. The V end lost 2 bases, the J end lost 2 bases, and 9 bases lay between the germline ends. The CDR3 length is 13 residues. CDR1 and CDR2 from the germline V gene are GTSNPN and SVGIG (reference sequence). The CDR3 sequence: CAWSSQTNTEAFF. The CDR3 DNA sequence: TGTGCCTGGAGTTCTCAGACAAACACTGAAGCTTTCTTT.

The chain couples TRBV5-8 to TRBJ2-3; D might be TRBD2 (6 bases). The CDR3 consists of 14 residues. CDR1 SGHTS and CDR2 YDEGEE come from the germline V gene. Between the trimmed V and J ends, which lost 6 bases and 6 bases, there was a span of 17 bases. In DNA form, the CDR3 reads TGTGCCAGCAACCCGTTGGCGGGATCCGATACGCAGTATTTT. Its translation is CASNPLAGSDTQYF.

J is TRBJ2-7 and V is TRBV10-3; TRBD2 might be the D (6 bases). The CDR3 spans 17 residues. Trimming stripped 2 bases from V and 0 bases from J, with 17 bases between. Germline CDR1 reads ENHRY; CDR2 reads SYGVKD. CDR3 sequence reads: CAISETRTTTSSYEQYF. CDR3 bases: TGTGCCATCAGTGAGACCCGGACTACCACCAGCTCCTACGAGCAGTACTTC.

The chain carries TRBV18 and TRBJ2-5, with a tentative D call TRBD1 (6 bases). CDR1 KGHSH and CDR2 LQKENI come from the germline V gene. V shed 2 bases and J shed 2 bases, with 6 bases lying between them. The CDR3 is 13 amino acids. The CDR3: CASSPDRQETQYF. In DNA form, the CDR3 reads TGTGCCAGCTCACCAGACAGGCAAGAGACCCAGTACTTC.

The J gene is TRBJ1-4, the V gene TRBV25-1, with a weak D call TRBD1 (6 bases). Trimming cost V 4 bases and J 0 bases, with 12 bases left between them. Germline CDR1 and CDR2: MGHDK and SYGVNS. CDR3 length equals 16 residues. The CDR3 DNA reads TGTGCCAGCAGTGCCCGGACAGTTGCAACTAATGAAAAACTGTTTTTT. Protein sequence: CASSARTVATNEKLFF.

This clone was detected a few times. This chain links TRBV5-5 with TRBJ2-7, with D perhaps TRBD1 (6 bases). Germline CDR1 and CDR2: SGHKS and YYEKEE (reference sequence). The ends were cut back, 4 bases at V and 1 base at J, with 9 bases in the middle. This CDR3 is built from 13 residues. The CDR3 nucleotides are TGTGCCAGCAGCCCCGGACAGTCCTACGAGCAGTACTTC. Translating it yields CASSPGQSYEQYF.

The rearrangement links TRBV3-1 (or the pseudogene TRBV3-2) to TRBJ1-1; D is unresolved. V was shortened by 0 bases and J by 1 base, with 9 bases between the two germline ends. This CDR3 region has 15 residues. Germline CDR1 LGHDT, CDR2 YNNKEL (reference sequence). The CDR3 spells CASSQDGSWNTEAFF. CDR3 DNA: TGTGCCAGCAGCCAAGATGGCAGTTGGAACACTGAAGCTTTCTTT.

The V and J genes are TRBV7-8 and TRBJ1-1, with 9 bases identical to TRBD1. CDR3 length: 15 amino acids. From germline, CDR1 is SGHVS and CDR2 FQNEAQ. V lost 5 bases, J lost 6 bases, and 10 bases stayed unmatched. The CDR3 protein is CASSIADRGFAEAFF. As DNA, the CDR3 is TGTGCCAGCAGCATCGCTGACAGGGGGTTCGCTGAAGCTTTCTTT.

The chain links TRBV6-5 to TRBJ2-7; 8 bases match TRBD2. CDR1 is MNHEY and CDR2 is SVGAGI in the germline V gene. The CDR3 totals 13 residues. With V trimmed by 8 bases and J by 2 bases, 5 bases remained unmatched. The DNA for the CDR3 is TGTGCCAGCGAAGCGGGAGAGGCCTACGAGCAGTACTTC. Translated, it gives CASEAGEAYEQYF.

CDR3 residues: CASSLGLQETQYF. DNA for the CDR3: TGTGCCAGCAGTTTAGGACTACAAGAGACCCAGTACTTC. The J gene is TRBJ2-5, the V gene TRBV12-3 or TRBV12-4; tentatively, D is TRBD2 (5 bases). CDR3 length: 13 amino acids. Trimming shortened V by 1 base and J by 2 bases, and 5 bases separated the two germline ends.

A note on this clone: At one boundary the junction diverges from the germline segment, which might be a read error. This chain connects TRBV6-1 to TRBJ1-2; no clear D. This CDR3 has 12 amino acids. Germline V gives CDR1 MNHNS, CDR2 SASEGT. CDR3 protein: CASSDSVGGPNF. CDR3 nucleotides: TGTGCCAGCAGTGACAGTGTCGGCGGCCCCAACTTC.

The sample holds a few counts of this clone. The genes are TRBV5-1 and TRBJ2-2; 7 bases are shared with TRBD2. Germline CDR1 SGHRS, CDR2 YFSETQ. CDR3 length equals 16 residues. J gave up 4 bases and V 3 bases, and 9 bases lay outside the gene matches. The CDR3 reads CASSYAGLAVTGELFF. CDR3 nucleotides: TGCGCCAGCAGCTATGCAGGGCTAGCGGTCACCGGGGAGCTGTTTTTT.